A single sample gave rise to the 32 T cell receptor beta chains below, sequenced in a study of T cells after yellow fever vaccination. A single record per CDR3 protein comes from TCRdb applying MiXCR to the 5' RACE reads. The profile covers about 340,000 distinct CDR3 sequences, with 8.5% to 10% appearing a single time and 15% to 20% taken by the ten largest. Sequencing was performed on PBMCs, taken on the day of the first yellow fever vaccination. Receptors originate from a man between 18 and 29 years old who received the YFV17D yellow fever vaccine.

This clonotype appeared many times. The chain couples TRBV5-6 to TRBJ2-1; 9 bases are shared with TRBD1. The CDR3 is 15 amino acids. The V gene's germline CDR1 is SGHDT and CDR2 YYEEEE. The V and J ends lost 4 bases and 2 bases, in that order; junction bases with no gene match: 4. The CDR3 DNA sequence: TGTGCCAGCAGCCCCGGGACAGGGCCCTACAATGAGCAGTTCTTC. Translation: CASSPGTGPYNEQFF. The complete variable domain, with remaining parts taken from reference TRBV5-6 and TRBJ2-1, reads DAGVTQSPTHLIKTRGQQVTLRCSPKSGHDTVSWYQQALGQGPQFIFQYYEEEERQRGNFPDRFSGHQFPNYSSELNVNALLLGDSALYLCASSPGTGPYNEQFFGPGTRLTVL.

This clonotype appeared a few times. This chain joins TRBV4-1 and TRBJ1-2; 8 nucleotides match TRBD1. With V trimmed by 0 bases and J by 4 bases, 13 bases remained unmatched. CDR3 size: 18 residues. Germline CDR1 and CDR2: MGHRA and YSYEKL. CDR3 in amino acids: CASSQDGTGLTKGYGYTF. The CDR3 nucleotides are TGCGCCAGCAGCCAAGATGGGACAGGTCTTACTAAAGGCTATGGCTACACCTTC.

V is TRBV7-9 and J is TRBJ2-5, with D perhaps matching TRBD1 (6 bases). The CDR3 runs to 15 residues. Germline values: CDR1 SEHNR, CDR2 FQNEAQ (reference sequence). The germline V and J ends were trimmed by 3 bases and 2 bases, with 13 bases remaining between them. The DNA for the CDR3 is TGTGCCAGCAGCTTGGCTTCAGGACAGCAAGAGACCCAGTACTTC. This gives the protein CASSLASGQQETQYF. Drawing the rest from reference TRBV7-9 and TRBJ2-5, the complete variable domain is DTGVSQNPRHKITKRGQNVTFRCDPISEHNRLYWYRQTLGQGPEFLTYFQNEAQLEKSRLLSDRFSAERPKGSFSTLEIQRTEQGDSAMYLCASSLASGQQETQYFGPGTRLLVL.

The V gene is TRBV20-1, the J gene TRBJ1-5; no firm D call. CDR1 is DFQATT and CDR2 is SNEGSKA in the germline V gene (reference sequence). The V and J ends lost 3 bases and 0 bases respectively, with 9 bases between them. CDR3 length equals 14 residues. The CDR3 DNA is TGCAGTGCTAGCTGGGGATATAGCAATCAGCCCCAGCATTTT. This translates into CSASWGYSNQPQHF.

The CDR3 nucleotides read TGTGCCAGCAGTTTCTCGGCACGAGAGGACTACGAGCAGTACTTC. This codes for CASSFSAREDYEQYF. V usage is TRBV27 and J usage is TRBJ2-7; D remains ambiguous. Between the trimmed V and J ends, which lost 3 bases and 3 bases, there was a span of 15 bases. CDR1 is MNHEY, CDR2 SMNVEV, per germline (reference sequence). This CDR3 comprises 15 residues.

The chain has TRBV6-5 and TRBJ1-6, with 8 positions matching TRBD1. There are 16 residues in the CDR3. J was trimmed by 10 bases and V by 0 bases; bases with no gene match: 8. The V gene's germline CDR1 is MNHEY and CDR2 SVGAGI. This CDR3 reads CASSYSEGQGSSPLHF. The CDR3 coding sequence is TGTGCCAGCAGTTACTCCGAAGGACAGGGAAGCTCACCCCTCCACTTT.

This chain uses TRBV7-2 with TRBJ2-3; no reliable D call. Germline V gives CDR1 SGHTA, CDR2 FQGNSA. The CDR3 has 15 amino acids. Between the trimmed V and J ends, which lost 1 base and 2 bases, there was a span of 10 bases. In DNA form, the CDR3 reads TGTGCCAGCAGCTTAGTGTTCCATTCCACAGATACGCAGTATTTT. Residues: CASSLVFHSTDTQYF.

This clonotype was counted at least ten times. This chain connects TRBV5-1 to TRBJ2-7; 9 positions match TRBD1. V trimming: 4 bases; J trimming: 3 bases; junction bases outside the gene matches: 11. Germline assignment: CDR1 SGHRS and CDR2 YFSETQ. The CDR3 has 16 residues. In DNA form, the CDR3 reads TGCGCCAGCAGCAGGAAGCCGGGGACAGGGCTCTACGAGCAGTACTTC. It yields the protein CASSRKPGTGLYEQYF. The full variable domain, with the rest looked up from reference TRBV5-1 and TRBJ2-7, is KAGVTQTPRYLIKTRGQQVTLSCSPISGHRSVSWYQQTPGQGLQFLFEYFSETQRNKGNFPGRFSGRQFSNSRSEMNVSTLELGDSALYLCASSRKPGTGLYEQYFGPGTRLTVT.

Only a few counts were recorded for this clonotype. The chain couples TRBV7-2 to TRBJ2-5; unclear D gene. The germline V and J ends were trimmed by 6 bases and 3 bases, with 11 bases remaining between them. CDR1 and CDR2 (germline): SGHTA, FQGNSA. The CDR3 spans 13 residues. The CDR3 here is CASSHPPEETQYF. CDR3 in DNA: TGTGCCAGCAGTCATCCTCCGGAAGAGACCCAGTACTTC.

This chain uses TRBV6-2 or TRBV6-3 with TRBJ1-2, with D perhaps TRBD1 (5 bases). V was trimmed by 5 bases and J by 13 bases, leaving 17 bases between them. The CDR3 totals 12 residues. The germline gives CDR1 MNHEY, CDR2 SVGEGT. CDR3 region: CASSRSGTAGTF. CDR3 sequence (DNA): TGTGCCAGCAGTCGATCCGGGACCGCCGGCACCTTC.

V is TRBV4-1 and J is TRBJ2-5; the D is unclear. Germline loops: CDR1 MGHRA, CDR2 YSYEKL. The CDR3 spans 14 residues. V lost 0 bases and J 9 bases, leaving 14 bases between the germline ends. Here the CDR3 DNA reads TGCGCCAGCAGCCAAGATTCCGCGAAGCTTGCCCAGTACTTC. It translates to CASSQDSAKLAQYF.

This clonotype has at least ten counts. The V gene is TRBV7-3, the J gene TRBJ2-7; 7 positions agree with TRBD1. The CDR3 consists of 13 residues. V shed 5 bases, J shed 3 bases, and the junction held 4 bases outside the gene matches. Germline values: CDR1 SGHTA, CDR2 FQGTGA. CDR3 in DNA: TGTGCCAGCAGCCGGGACAGACTCTACGAGCAGTACTTC. Residues: CASSRDRLYEQYF.

The chain has TRBV23-1 and TRBJ2-5; 7 positions agree with TRBD1. TRBV23-1 is recorded as an ORF, its role being uncertain. CDR3 length equals 13 residues. J was trimmed by 5 bases and V by 1 base; bases with no gene match: 1. The CDR3 loop is CASSQLDRETQYF. The CDR3 coding sequence is TGCGCCAGCAGTCAATTGGACAGGGAGACCCAGTACTTC.

In its sample, this clonotype was seen a few times. The rearrangement uses TRBV20-1 and TRBJ1-5, with unresolved D. CDR3 length: 13 amino acids. Trimming took off 3 bases at V and 5 bases at J, with 11 bases between the two ends. Per the germline V gene, CDR1 is DFQATT and CDR2 is SNEGSKA (reference sequence). CDR3: CSARAGGDQPQHF. DNA for the CDR3: TGCAGTGCTAGGGCCGGAGGAGATCAGCCCCAGCATTTT.

The V gene is TRBV5-6, the J gene TRBJ1-1, with no clear D. The CDR3 is 16 amino acids. CDR1 is SGHDT, CDR2 YYEEEE, per germline. V lost 0 bases to trimming and J lost 1 base, with 13 bases between them. The CDR3: CASSLGRWGGNTEAFF. In nucleotides, the CDR3 is TGTGCCAGCAGCTTGGGGAGGTGGGGTGGGAACACTGAAGCTTTCTTT.

The chain recombines TRBV27 with TRBJ2-7; D gene uncertain. The CDR3 covers 8 residues. Germline CDR1 MNHEY, CDR2 SMNVEV (reference sequence). V lost 6 bases to trimming and J lost 8 bases, with 2 bases between them. CDR3 in amino acids: CASSQQYF. CDR3 DNA: TGTGCCAGCAGCCAGCAGTACTTC.

This clonotype occurred many times. V usage is TRBV6-1 and J usage is TRBJ1-3, with TRBD1 matching 11 bases. The CDR3 runs to 16 residues. V lost 6 bases and J lost 3; bases outside the gene matches: 7. The germline gives CDR1 MNHNS, CDR2 SASEGT. CDR3: CASRGQGASNGNTIYF. The CDR3 DNA is TGTGCCAGCAGAGGACAGGGGGCTTCTAATGGAAACACCATATATTTT.

The chain recombines TRBV20-1 with TRBJ2-6; D not certain. The germline gives CDR1 DFQATT, CDR2 SNEGSKA (reference sequence). The CDR3 length is 16 residues. The V end lost 6 bases, the J end lost 0 bases, and 15 bases lay between the germline ends. CDR3 nucleotide sequence: TGCAGTGCCCCGCTCTCCGGCCTCTCTGGGGCCAACGTCCTGACTTTC. It encodes CSAPLSGLSGANVLTF.

This clonotype was observed many times. The CDR3 reads CASSLATTGYTEAFF. DNA of the CDR3: TGCGCCAGCAGCTTGGCTACTACAGGGTACACTGAAGCTTTCTTT. V usage is TRBV5-1 and J usage is TRBJ1-1; the D gene is possibly TRBD1 (6 bases). V was cut by 0 bases and J by 3 bases, with 12 bases left in between. Germline V gene sequence: CDR1 SGHRS, CDR2 YFSETQ. The CDR3 loop spans 15 amino acids.

The V and J genes are TRBV20-1 and TRBJ2-6; D unclear. The CDR3 length is 14 residues. Trimming took 3 bases from V and 1 from J, leaving 7 bases between them. Germline CDR1 reads DFQATT; CDR2 reads SNEGSKA (reference sequence). CDR3 DNA sequence: TGCAGTGCTAGTAAGCAGTCTGGGGCCAACGTCCTGACTTTC. Translating gives CSASKQSGANVLTF.

The chain couples TRBV11-2 to TRBJ1-5; D call uncertain. This CDR3 has 13 amino acids. V was shortened by 4 bases and J by 9 bases, with 13 bases between the two germline ends. Per germline, CDR1 SGHAT and CDR2 FQNNGV. This chain's CDR3 is CASSSWGLGPQHF. CDR3 bases: TGTGCCAGCAGCTCCTGGGGATTGGGGCCCCAGCATTTT. Combining the CDR3 with reference TRBV11-2 and TRBJ1-5 gives the whole variable domain EAGVAQSPRYKIIEKRQSVAFWCNPISGHATLYWYQQILGQGPKLLIQFQNNGVVDDSQLPKDRFSAERLKGVDSTLKIQPAKLEDSAVYLCASSSWGLGPQHFGDGTRLSIL.

This clonotype has more than one count but fewer than ten. V is TRBV6-5 and J is TRBJ2-3; D perhaps matches TRBD2 (6 bases). The CDR3 contains 16 residues. CDR1 MNHEY and CDR2 SVGAGI come from the germline V gene. V was pared by 0 bases and J by 2 bases, with 12 bases between. In DNA form, the CDR3 reads TGTGCCAGCAGTTACTCGGAGGGGTCTTTCACAGATACGCAGTATTTT. It encodes CASSYSEGSFTDTQYF.

This clonotype appeared a few times. This sequence joins TRBV15 and TRBJ1-1; no reliable D call. Germline V CDR1 and CDR2: LNHNV, YYDKDF (reference sequence). The CDR3 runs 13 residues. With 0 bases removed from V and 8 bases from J, the gap between germline ends came to 10 bases. Here the CDR3 reads CATSRDRGQEAFF. The CDR3 region has the DNA TGTGCCACCAGCAGAGATCGGGGTCAGGAAGCTTTCTTT.

Ten or more counts support this clonotype. The genes are TRBV19 and TRBJ2-3; D perhaps matches TRBD1 (5 bases). V lost 3 bases to trimming and J lost 2 bases, with 6 bases between them. The V gene's germline CDR1 is LNHDA and CDR2 SQIVND (reference sequence). This CDR3 comprises 13 residues. CDR3: CASSMDNTDTQYF. The CDR3 bases are TGTGCCAGTAGTATGGACAACACAGATACGCAGTATTTT.

This chain joins TRBV25-1 and TRBJ2-5, with 10 positions matching TRBD1. After removal of 0 bases from V and 5 bases from J, the junction contained 6 bases not matched to a gene. Germline-derived CDR1 and CDR2 are MGHDK and SYGVNS. The CDR3 is 16 residues long. The CDR3 reads CASSEYGTGARETQYF. CDR3 sequence (DNA): TGTGCCAGCAGTGAATATGGGACAGGGGCGCGGGAGACCCAGTACTTC.

This clonotype was detected a few times. The chain has TRBV5-1 and TRBJ2-3, with D unclear. V lost 0 bases and J 2 bases, leaving 13 bases between the germline ends. The CDR3 has 16 residues. Germline loops: CDR1 SGHRS, CDR2 YFSETQ. Written as DNA, the CDR3 is TGCGCCAGCAGCTTGGAGGTTGAAAGATACACAGATACGCAGTATTTT. Residues: CASSLEVERYTDTQYF. The whole variable domain, filled in from reference TRBV5-1 and TRBJ2-3, reads KAGVTQTPRYLIKTRGQQVTLSCSPISGHRSVSWYQQTPGQGLQFLFEYFSETQRNKGNFPGRFSGRQFSNSRSEMNVSTLELGDSALYLCASSLEVERYTDTQYFGPGTRLTVL.

This chain joins TRBV27 and TRBJ2-2, with 13 bases identical to TRBD2. In germline, CDR1 is MNHEY, CDR2 SMNVEV (reference sequence). The CDR3 sequence is 17 residues long. Trimming at V came to 5 bases and at J to 6 bases, leaving 9 bases not matched to a gene. In DNA, the CDR3 is TGTGCCAGCAGTCAACTAGCGGGGGGGCTCAGTCCCGGGGAGCTGTTTTTT. Protein product: CASSQLAGGLSPGELFF.

In this sample, this clonotype turned up a few times. The chain couples TRBV6-1 to TRBJ1-1, with 8 positions matching TRBD1. The CDR3 contains 13 residues. Germline-derived CDR1 and CDR2 are MNHNS and SASEGT. The V and J ends lost 8 bases and 7 bases, in that order; junction bases with no gene match: 9. CDR3: CASATPGTGEAFF. The CDR3 bases are TGTGCCAGCGCAACCCCGGGGACAGGTGAAGCTTTCTTT.

The chain uses TRBV29-1 and TRBJ2-7, with D perhaps TRBD1 or TRBD2 (5 bases each). Looked up from germline, CDR1 is SQVTM and CDR2 is ANQGSEA. With 3 bases removed from V and 2 bases from J, the gap between germline ends came to 14 bases. There are 14 residues in the CDR3. CDR3 in amino acids: CSVEAGTDPYEQYV. CDR3 coding DNA: TGCAGCGTTGAGGCCGGGACGGACCCCTACGAGCAGTACGTC.

This clonotype was seen a few times. The chain is built from TRBV3-1 and TRBJ2-4; TRBD1 agrees at 7 bases. CDR1 and CDR2 (germline): LGHDT, YNNKEL (reference sequence). V gave up 4 bases and J gave up 7 bases; unmatched junction bases: 10. The CDR3 extends over 15 amino acids. CDR3 residues: CASSPRDSQRNIQYF. In DNA, the CDR3 is TGTGCCAGCAGCCCCCGGGACAGTCAAAGGAACATTCAGTACTTC.

The table lists this clonotype with a few counts. The rearrangement joins TRBV29-1 to TRBJ2-3; tentatively, D is TRBD2 (5 bases). CDR3 length: 16 amino acids. Germline CDR1 reads SQVTM; CDR2 reads ANQGSEA. Trimming stripped 5 bases from V and 5 bases from J, with 23 bases between. CDR3 sequence reads: CSVCEAARRVQDTQYF. In DNA, the CDR3 is TGCAGCGTTTGTGAGGCGGCCAGGCGGGTTCAAGATACGCAGTATTTT.

The sample holds a few counts of this clonotype. The gene calls are TRBV20-1 and TRBJ2-1, with 7 bases lining up with TRBD1. V shed 6 bases and J 5 bases; nucleotides not matched to a gene: 10. Germline CDR1 is DFQATT and CDR2 is SNEGSKA (reference sequence). There are 14 residues in the CDR3. The CDR3 bases are TGCAGTGCCCCGTGGACAGGAGGAAACAATGAGCAGTTCTTC. Translating gives CSAPWTGGNNEQFF.